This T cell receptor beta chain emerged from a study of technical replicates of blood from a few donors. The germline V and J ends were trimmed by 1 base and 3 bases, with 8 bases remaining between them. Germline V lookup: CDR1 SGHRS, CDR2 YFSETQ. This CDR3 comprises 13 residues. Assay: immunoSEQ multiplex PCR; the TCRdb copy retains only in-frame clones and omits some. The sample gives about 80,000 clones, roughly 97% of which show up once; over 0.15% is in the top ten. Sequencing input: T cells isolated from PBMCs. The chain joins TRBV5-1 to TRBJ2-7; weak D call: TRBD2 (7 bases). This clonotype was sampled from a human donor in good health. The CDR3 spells CASSLRGGYEQYF. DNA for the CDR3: TGCGCCAGCAGCTTGAGGGGGGGCTACGAGCAGTACTTC.